The present T cell receptor (beta chain) was sequenced within a study of T cell repertoires in cytomegalovirus infection. This clonotype has a handful of counts. The V end lost 5 bases, the J end lost 5 bases, and 12 bases lay between the germline ends. CDR3 length equals 13 residues. TCRdb called the reads again in MiXCR, with one record for every CDR3 protein. The sample contains some 450,000 distinct CDR3 sequences, approximately 32% of which appear only once. The sample taken for sequencing was PBMCs. This TCR derives from a human donor in good health (CMV status not recorded). Some clones in this sample may be carry-over from other donors' samples. This chain connects TRBV12-3 or TRBV12-4 to TRBJ1-2; D is ambiguous. The CDR3: CASSTAVTYGYTF. CDR3 DNA: TGTGCCAGCAGTACCGCGGTGACATATGGCTACACCTTC.